This T cell receptor (beta chain) is from a study of cytomegalovirus exposure and HLA in healthy donors (dated by TCRdb to 2016 to 2017). In terms of the full investigation: In an earlier analysis of several hundred of the donors, 276 Gb of sequence data and roughly 100 million unique TCR beta sequences from about 179 million T cells were reported. An early release covering roughly 580 HLA-typed donors comprised approximately 290 gigabases of sequencing data and tens of millions of unique TCR sequences. The genetic ancestry cluster associated with self-reported Caucasian donors included approximately 85% of the roughly 360 genotyped donors. The study aimed to test whether signatures of past pathogen exposure could be identified by cataloging public T cell receptors. Using immunosequencing, the study profiled T cell repertoires from around 670 subjects and related those repertoires to cytomegalovirus serostatus. A separate validation cohort of roughly 110 different subjects was used in addition to the 666-subject first cohort. To predict cytomegalovirus infection status, the study brought together high-throughput TCR immunosequencing, statistical association of individual TCRs with disease status, and machine learning. A later analysis re-analyzed previously published TCR beta repertoires from hundreds of donors and added high-resolution HLA genotyping to study TCR occurrence patterns. Rather than using new phenotypic data, the later analysis identified candidate immune exposures from TCR beta sequences and from how often those sequences occurred across donors. In an earlier analysis of a few hundred of the donors, high-throughput TCR beta sequencing was used to judge whether each TCR beta V gene segment behaved as functional or pseudogenic. Alongside the repertoire data, information on donor age, sex, ethnicity and CMV serostatus was compiled. Genome-wide SNP genotypes for about 55% of the roughly 670 donors were used in a later genetic analysis, which treated that subset as a discovery cohort. Every discovery cohort repertoire had been produced on one sequencing platform. HLA typing included class I and class II loci at four-digit resolution. The number of donors typed differed by locus, with roughly 620-630 for A, B, C, DRB1 and DQB1, roughly 520 for DQA1, 606 for DPA1, and around 430 for DPB1. Because of strong linkage in the cohort, 4 to 6 DR-DQ haplotypes were treated as single units for association and clustering. Across some 400 genotyped donors of the cohort, an average of roughly 200,000 unique TCR beta nucleotide sequences per donor were sequenced, and 15% to 20% of those sequences were non-productive.

Library creation used the immunoSEQ multiplex PCR assay. For the multiplex PCR, a mixture combining 60 forward primers for TCR Vbeta segments and 13 reverse primers for TCR Jbeta segments was used. The CDR3 region of rearranged TCR beta genes was amplified from genomic DNA with a multiplex PCR assay. On the Illumina HiSeq System, the amplified TCR beta libraries were sequenced as 87-base-pair reads. In the authors' own workflow: Across the 670 or so repertoires, a later analysis counted 80 million or so unique TCR beta chains, some 11 million of which were shared by at least two donors. A nearest-neighbor algorithm error-corrected the raw reads and collapsed the reads into unique sequences, merging closely related sequences to remove PCR and sequencing errors. CDR3 sequences were aligned to IMGT reference sequences to assign V, D and J gene segments. For a sequence to be retained, a match of at least six nucleotides was required to both a V gene segment and a J gene segment. Rearrangements were called productive when the CDR3 lacked stop codons and stayed in frame with V and J; all others were non-productive. CDR3 was defined by IMGT convention, running from the second conserved V-encoded cysteine to the conserved J-encoded phenylalanine. The earlier analysis of 587 of the donors excluded sequences that lacked an unambiguous match to a single V gene segment. In an earlier analysis of a few hundred of the donors, V segments were called functional above 56.7% productive rearrangements and were called segregating when the between-donor standard deviation exceeded 5%. A statistical classification framework was built for diagnosing cytomegalovirus status from the catalog of TCR beta chain sequences. V and J gene assignment, in a later analysis, came from comparing TCR nucleotide sequences with IMGT/GENE-DB human TR gene sequences. In a later analysis, CDR3 sequences and most-parsimonious VDJ recombination scenarios were assigned using the TCRdist pipeline. A later analysis defined each TCR beta chain by its CDR3 amino acid sequence plus V-gene family, and excluded reads lacking a unique V-gene family. A later analysis removed 550 to 650 highly shared, low-generation-probability nucleotide sequences to deal with suspected cross-contamination and a sequencing artifact. In a later analysis, a clonal expansion index was calculated for each public chain from normalized within-repertoire ranks of inferred template counts. Generation probabilities in a later analysis came from a VDJ recombination model fitted to out-of-frame rearrangements, and those results were checked against IGoR. In a later analysis, hypergeometric tests were used to score TCR-TCR, TCR-HLA and TCR-CMV co-occurrence, with a repertoire-size bias correction applied to TCR pairs. A later analysis estimated false discovery rates by permuting HLA or CMV assignments 20 times. In a later analysis, co-occurring TCRs were grouped with DBSCAN, and TCRdist sequence similarity was added when clustering was performed within HLA-allele-positive subsets. Repertoires with fewer than 30,000 or more than 120,000 public chains, plus five repertoires with anomalous nucleotide sharing, were excluded from co-occurrence clustering. Drawn from immuneACCESS, this table holds only the in-frame rearrangements with V and J called that TCRdb kept. Clones are partly lost; checked studies trace under half to an unresolved V gene and leave the rest unexplained. The V and J calls and clone size are taken from that table; D and trimming were inferred from the DNA. This sample gives around 100,000 clones in total; around 77% of them show up just once. The top ten clones comprise 5.4% of the sample.

The paper as a whole reports these results and caveats: A further reported finding was that TCR beta sequences accurately predicted the HLA-A and HLA-B alleles for most subjects in the first cohort. According to a later analysis, TCR association rates differed among HLA loci, with DRB1 alleles showing the most associated TCRs and HLA-C alleles showing the fewest. Strong co-occurrence of HLA alleles, especially DR and DQ, made assigning TCR associations to individual alleles difficult. Several of the top co-occurrence clusters appeared to be linked to parvovirus B19, influenza, CMV and Epstein-Barr virus, according to a later analysis. An association between a missense DCLRE1C variant and V-gene and J-gene trimming of TCR beta chains was found in a later genetic analysis and replicated in an independent cohort. A later analysis associated 16,951 TCR beta sequences with specific HLA alleles at a false discovery rate of 0.05. Most TCR sequences were seen in very few donors, while some public TCRs were found in many individuals. Linkage disequilibrium might explain the correlated functional status among segregating V segments, but an unknown experimental factor could not be ruled out. Broadly in line with IMGT annotations, most TCR beta V segments showed up in productive rearrangements about 87% or about 30% of the time in an earlier analysis of approximately 600 of the donors. Because some donors lacked HLA typing at each locus, the association tests relied only on the typed subset. Cytomegalovirus status was reported to be diagnosed by the classifier with high specificity and sensitivity in both the original and validation cohorts. The study gave a list of 150 to 200 TCR beta chains associated with cytomegalovirus. Immune exposure information for the cohort was limited to CMV serostatus. According to a later genetic analysis, donors in an Asian-associated ancestry cluster had fewer N-insertions in productive TCRs than the approximately 670-donor mean. A group of highly shared sequence variants was considered likely to be a technical artifact of the sequencing pipeline. Compared with equally common non-associated chains, HLA-associated TCR beta chains in a later analysis were more clonally expanded and had lower generation probabilities. Because counts were too low, more than 15 rarely observed V segments, including chromosome 9 orphons, were left out of the earlier analysis of 587 of the donors. Three of the identified cytomegalovirus-associated TCR beta chains were confirmed in vitro to be specific for cytomegalovirus antigens. According to the authors, the approach could potentially be generalized to other disease states and immunological phenotypes. The presence/absence analyses assumed that sequencing depth was roughly uniform across donors, and that assumption may not be true. In a later analysis, most CMV-associated TCR beta chains were found to appear HLA-restricted, with HLA associations seemingly driven largely by CMV exposure. Only TCR beta chains were sequenced in this cohort, and the absence of alpha or paired-chain data limited detectable features.

This clone was observed a few times. The antigen it binds to is not known. No base quality values were provided; no much bigger clone lies one nucleotide off. In total, 600 or so healthy bone marrow donors made up the cohort. All cohort members were sampled while nominally healthy, although unrecorded immune exposures were likely present. The donor was CMV seropositive and was included in the group of 250 to 350 seropositive cohort members. A peripheral blood sample was collected from each donor, and TCR beta sequencing was performed on peripheral blood mononuclear cells. Genomic DNA extraction from the blood cell samples was performed with the Qiagen DNeasy Blood Extraction Kit. The sequence was collected from a woman in her 30s in good health and CMV-seropositive. Sequenced: PBMCs.

The CDR3 in this case is CATLAGGPREQYF. The base sequence is TGCGCCACTTTAGCGGGAGGGCCGCGGGAGCAGTACTTC. The V and J genes are TRBV10-1 and TRBJ2-7, with TRBD2 matching 11 junction bases. The germline V gene (reference sequence) supplies CDR1 WNHNN and CDR2 SYGVQD. The CDR3 numbers 13 residues from cysteine through phenylalanine. CDR3 DNA only is kept here, 39 bases in frame from base 1. Here V drops 10 bases and J drops 7 bases, and the junction holds 9 bases not matched to any gene.